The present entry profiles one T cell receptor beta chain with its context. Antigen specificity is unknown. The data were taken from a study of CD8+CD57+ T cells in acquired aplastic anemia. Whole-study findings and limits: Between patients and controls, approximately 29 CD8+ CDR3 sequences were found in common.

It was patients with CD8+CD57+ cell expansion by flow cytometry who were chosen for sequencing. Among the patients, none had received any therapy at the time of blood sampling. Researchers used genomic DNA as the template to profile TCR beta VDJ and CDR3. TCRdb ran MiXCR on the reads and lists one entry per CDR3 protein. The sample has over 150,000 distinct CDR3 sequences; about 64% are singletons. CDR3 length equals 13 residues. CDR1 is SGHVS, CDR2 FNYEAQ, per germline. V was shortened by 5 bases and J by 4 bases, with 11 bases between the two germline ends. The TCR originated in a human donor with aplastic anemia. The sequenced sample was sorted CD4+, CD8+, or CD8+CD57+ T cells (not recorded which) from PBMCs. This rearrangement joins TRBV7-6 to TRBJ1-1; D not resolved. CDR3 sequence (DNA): TGTGCCAGCAGCGCCGGGAGGGCCACTGAAGCTTTCTTT. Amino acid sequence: CASSAGRATEAFF. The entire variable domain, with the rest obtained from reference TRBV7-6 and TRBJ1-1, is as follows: GAGVSQSPRYKVTKRGQDVALRCDPISGHVSLYWYRQALGQGPEFLTYFNYEAQQDKSGLPNDRFSAERPEGSISTLTIQRTEQRDSAMYRCASSAGRATEAFFGQGTRLTVV.